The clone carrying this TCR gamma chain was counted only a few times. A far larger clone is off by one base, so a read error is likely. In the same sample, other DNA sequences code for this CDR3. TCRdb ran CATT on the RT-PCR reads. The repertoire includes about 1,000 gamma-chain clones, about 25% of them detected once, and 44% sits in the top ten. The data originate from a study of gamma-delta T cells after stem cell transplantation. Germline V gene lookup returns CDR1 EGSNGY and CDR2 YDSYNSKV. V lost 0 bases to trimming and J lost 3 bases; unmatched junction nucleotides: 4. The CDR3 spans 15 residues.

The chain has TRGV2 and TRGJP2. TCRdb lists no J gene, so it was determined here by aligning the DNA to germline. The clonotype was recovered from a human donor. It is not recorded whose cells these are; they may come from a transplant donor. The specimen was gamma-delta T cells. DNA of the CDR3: TGTGCCACCTGGGACGGGCCGGGTAGTGATTGGATCAAGACGTTT. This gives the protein CATWDGPGSDWIKTF.